The 12 T cell receptor beta chains given below trace back to one sample, sequenced in a study of T cell changes during pregnancy in multiple sclerosis. Clones were sequenced by immunoSEQ multiplex PCR, and TCRdb holds only the in-frame ones, with some missing. The sample has 47,000 or so clones, around 90% seen once. The sample was peripheral blood, taken after pregnancy. Every receptor here comes from a female donor in good health, enrolled as a control in a pregnancy study.

The chain links TRBV6-5 to TRBJ2-7; the D gene is possibly TRBD1 (6 bases). The V and J ends lost 0 bases and 4 bases respectively, with 16 bases between them. This CDR3 has 16 amino acids. Germline V gene sequence: CDR1 MNHEY, CDR2 SVGAGI. Here the CDR3 DNA reads TGTGCCAGCAGTTACTCAACAGGGAGTAAGATTTACGAGCAGTACTTC. As protein: CASSYSTGSKIYEQYF.

This chain links TRBV5-4 with TRBJ2-2, with 15 bases identical to TRBD2. With V trimmed by 3 bases and J by 6 bases, 3 bases remained unmatched. Germline V gene data show CDR1 as SGHNT and CDR2 as YYREEE (reference sequence). CDR3 length equals 16 residues. DNA of the CDR3: TGTGCCAGCAGCTCCGGACTAGCGGGGGGGCCCGGGGAGCTGTTTTTT. Residues: CASSSGLAGGPGELFF.

This chain connects TRBV5-4 to TRBJ2-1; D gene ambiguous. This CDR3 has 13 residues. Germline CDR1 SGHNT, CDR2 YYREEE (reference sequence). V shed 1 base and J shed 10 bases, with 12 bases lying between them. CDR3 bases: TGTGCCAGCAGCTTGTTCGGTTTTAACGAGCAGTTCTTC. This gives the protein CASSLFGFNEQFF.

This chain links TRBV7-9 with TRBJ1-4, with D possibly TRBD1 on 6 matching bases. There are 14 residues in the CDR3. Germline CDR1 SEHNR, CDR2 FQNEAQ (reference sequence). V dropped 1 base and J dropped 3 bases, with 6 bases sitting between them. DNA of the CDR3: TGTGCCAGCAGCTTAGGGACAGCTAATGAAAAACTGTTTTTT. It codes for CASSLGTANEKLFF.

This clone was counted a single time. V and J are TRBV5-4 and TRBJ2-6, with D possibly TRBD2 on 5 matching bases. The CDR3 has 16 amino acids. Germline V lookup: CDR1 SGHNT, CDR2 YYREEE (reference sequence). Between the trimmed V and J ends, which lost 5 bases and 0 bases, there was a span of 12 bases. CDR3 sequence reads: CASSGGLNSGANVLTF. The DNA of the CDR3 is TGTGCCAGCAGTGGAGGCCTTAACTCTGGGGCCAACGTCCTGACTTTC.

This clone occurred a few times. V and J are TRBV6-5 and TRBJ1-6; a weak D match, TRBD1 (5 bases). Germline V gene sequence: CDR1 MNHEY, CDR2 SVGAGI. Trimming took off 5 bases at V and 10 bases at J, with 18 bases between the two ends. This CDR3 contains 15 residues. The CDR3 DNA is TGTGCCAGCAGTCCCCGCCGGAGGGGTGGGTCACCCCTCCACTTT. It encodes CASSPRRRGGSPLHF.

This rearrangement joins TRBV5-6 to TRBJ2-5; the D is unclear. The CDR3 is made up of 14 amino acids. Trimming removed 0 bases at V and 5 bases at J, with 11 bases between. Germline V lookup: CDR1 SGHDT, CDR2 YYEEEE. The CDR3 reads CASSLGSGTETQYF. CDR3 nucleotide sequence: TGTGCCAGCAGCTTGGGATCGGGTACCGAGACCCAGTACTTC. Together with reference TRBV5-6 and TRBJ2-5, the CDR3 gives the full variable domain: DAGVTQSPTHLIKTRGQQVTLRCSPKSGHDTVSWYQQALGQGPQFIFQYYEEEERQRGNFPDRFSGHQFPNYSSELNVNALLLGDSALYLCASSLGSGTETQYFGPGTRLLVL.

This chain uses TRBV6-5 with TRBJ1-1, with D maybe TRBD1 (6 bases). The CDR3 contains 13 residues. Trimming took 7 bases from V and 4 from J, leaving 13 bases between them. Germline loops: CDR1 MNHEY, CDR2 SVGAGI. The CDR3 coding sequence is TGTGCCAGCATGAGGGGGGGTCCCACTGAAGCTTTCTTT. This gives the protein CASMRGGPTEAFF.

CDR3 protein: CASTDYGGSSYNSPLHF. DNA for the CDR3: TGTGCCAGCACCGATTACGGGGGGAGCTCCTATAATTCACCCCTCCACTTT. The V call is TRBV7-9, the J call TRBJ1-6, with D possibly matching TRBD1 (5 bases). In germline, CDR1 is SEHNR, CDR2 FQNEAQ (reference sequence). V shed 7 bases and J shed 0 bases, with 16 bases lying between them. This CDR3 contains 17 residues.

This chain links TRBV30 with TRBJ2-3, with D perhaps matching TRBD2 (5 bases). CDR1 and CDR2 from the germline V gene are GTSNPN and SVGIG (reference sequence). The CDR3 length is 14 residues. Trimming took off 2 bases at V and 3 bases at J, with 12 bases between the two ends. The CDR3 reads CAWSPAGLTDTQYF. The CDR3 DNA reads as TGTGCCTGGAGTCCCGCGGGTCTAACAGATACGCAGTATTTT.

The V call is TRBV2, the J call TRBJ2-1, with 8 bases aligning to TRBD2. The V gene end was trimmed by 6 bases and the J gene end by 7 bases; junction bases not matched to a gene: 5. CDR1 SNHLY and CDR2 FYNNEI come from the germline V gene. The CDR3 length is 13 residues. The CDR3 loop reads CASSGRAANEQFF. The CDR3 bases are TGTGCCAGCAGCGGGAGGGCCGCTAATGAGCAGTTCTTC. Supplemented by reference TRBV2 and TRBJ2-1, the full variable domain reads EPEVTQTPSHQVTQMGQEVILRCVPISNHLYFYWYRQILGQKVEFLVSFYNNEISEKSEIFDDQFSVERPDGSNFTLKIRSTKLEDSAMYFCASSGRAANEQFFGPGTRLTVL.

The gene calls are TRBV5-1 and TRBJ2-2; 7 bases are shared with TRBD1. V shed 1 base and J 2 bases; nucleotides not matched to a gene: 2. CDR1 is SGHRS and CDR2 is YFSETQ in the germline V gene. This CDR3 comprises 15 residues. The CDR3 DNA is TGCGCCAGCAGCTTGCGACAGGGAAACACCGGGGAGCTGTTTTTT. Amino acids: CASSLRQGNTGELFF.